Listed here is a single T cell receptor beta chain. This sample was included in a study of blood T cell repertoires in COVID-19. The wider study: Collection of acute and convalescent COVID-19 samples took place in the United States, Italy and Spain.

In the original workflow: Nucleated cell number was recorded as an estimate derived from reference gene primer amplification. Generated by immunoSEQ multiplex PCR, the TCRdb table keeps only in-frame clones and is missing some. The V and J calls and clone size are taken from that table; D and trimming were inferred from the DNA. In the table there are around 200,000 clones, nearly 90% of which are singletons. Participants were aged about 18 to 89 years from about two dozen US areas. In assigning cohorts, the study relied on participant-reported clinical history. Germline CDR1 MDHEN, CDR2 SYDVKM. The CDR3 sequence is 14 residues long. V shed 6 bases and J shed 4 bases, with 13 bases lying between them.

The sequence came from a middle-aged woman with acute COVID-19. The specimen was PBMCs or T cells enriched from blood (not recorded which). This chain joins TRBV28 and TRBJ2-4, with D maybe TRBD2 (5 bases). The CDR3 sequence: CASSTRRGKNIQYF. Here the CDR3 DNA reads TGTGCCAGCAGCACCCGGAGAGGGAAAAACATTCAGTACTTC.